This TCR beta chain was profiled in a study of cytomegalovirus exposure and HLA in healthy donors. CDR1 is MNHEY, CDR2 SMNVEV, per germline (reference sequence). The germline V and J ends were trimmed by 5 bases and 2 bases, with 10 bases remaining between them. The CDR3 length is 13 residues. PCR involved 60 Vbeta and 13 Jbeta primers. Sequencing was performed with immunoSEQ multiplex PCR; in TCRdb, only in-frame clones are kept and a portion is missing. The table shows 200,000 to 250,000 clones, with more than 60% occurring only once. This chain links TRBV27 with TRBJ2-7; a weak D match, TRBD1 (5 bases). Sequenced sample: PBMCs. The sequence was collected from a man aged 45-65 years in good health and CMV-seronegative. In nucleotides, the CDR3 is TGTGCCAGCAGTGGAAGGGGCACCTACGAGCAGTACTTC. This sequence encodes CASSGRGTYEQYF.